These 27 T cell receptor beta chains were all obtained from the same sample, sequenced in a study of cytomegalovirus exposure and HLA in healthy donors. PCR primers comprised 60 Vbeta and 13 Jbeta primers. The method was immunoSEQ multiplex PCR; TCRdb's version includes in-frame clones alone and lacks a portion of them. The sample has around 70,000 clones; the top ten hold about 4.9%. Specimen: PBMCs. The receptors were sampled from a man in his forties in good health and CMV-seronegative.

The CDR3 DNA follows: TGTGCCAGCAGCACGGGACTCCAAGAGACCCAGTACTTC. Amino acids: CASSTGLQETQYF. The chain has TRBV11-2 and TRBJ2-5; TRBD2 is a possible D gene (6 bases). V gave up 5 bases and J gave up 1 base, with 8 bases separating them. Per the germline V gene, CDR1 is SGHAT and CDR2 is FQNNGV. The CDR3 length is 13 residues.

J is TRBJ2-1 and V is TRBV11-2; tentatively, D is TRBD2 (5 bases). CDR1 is SGHAT and CDR2 is FQNNGV in the germline V gene. Trimming shortened V by 1 base and J by 10 bases, and 5 bases separated the two germline ends. The CDR3 consists of 11 residues. CDR3 protein: CASSLGGEQFF. The DNA of the CDR3 is TGTGCCAGCAGCTTAGGCGGGGAGCAGTTCTTC.

The chain couples TRBV6-5 to TRBJ2-7; 8 nucleotides match TRBD2. V trimming: 4 bases; J trimming: 1 base; junction bases outside the gene matches: 6. CDR3 length: 15 amino acids. Germline V gene sequence: CDR1 MNHEY, CDR2 SVGAGI. The CDR3, as DNA: TGTGCCAGCAGTTCCAGCGGGAGCCCGTCCTACGAGCAGTACTTC. Translated, it gives CASSSSGSPSYEQYF.

The chain employs TRBV4-3 and TRBJ2-2; tentative D call: TRBD2 (6 bases). Germline V gene data show CDR1 as LGHNA and CDR2 as YSLEER. The CDR3 extends over 13 amino acids. Trimming shortened V by 8 bases and J by 2 bases, and 9 bases separated the two germline ends. The CDR3 nucleotides are TGCGCCAGCGGGAGGCAAAACACCGGGGAGCTGTTTTTT. This gives the protein CASGRQNTGELFF.

This chain connects TRBV4-1 to TRBJ2-2; 9 bases agree with TRBD2. This CDR3 has 13 amino acids. The V and J ends lost 8 bases and 7 bases, in that order; junction bases with no gene match: 5. Germline V gives CDR1 MGHRA, CDR2 YSYEKL. CDR3 coding DNA: TGCGCCAGCGCGGGACTAGCAGGCGGGGAGCTGTTTTTT. It translates to CASAGLAGGELFF.

The chain carries TRBV7-8 and TRBJ2-1; 11 nucleotides align to TRBD2. V shed 5 bases, J shed 0 bases, and the junction held 9 bases outside the gene matches. Germline V gene lookup returns CDR1 SGHVS and CDR2 FQNEAQ. This CDR3 region has 18 residues. This CDR3 reads CASSPRTSGPSSYNEQFF. The CDR3, as DNA: TGTGCCAGCAGCCCAAGGACTAGCGGGCCTAGCTCCTACAATGAGCAGTTCTTC.

The rearrangement uses TRBV28 and TRBJ1-1; the D gene is possibly TRBD1 (6 bases). V was pared by 1 base and J by 0 bases, with 9 bases between. The CDR3 covers 15 residues. Germline V gene sequence: CDR1 MDHEN, CDR2 SYDVKM. The DNA of the CDR3 is TGTGCCAGCAGTTTATATAGGACAGTGAACACTGAAGCTTTCTTT. It yields the protein CASSLYRTVNTEAFF.

The chain has TRBV5-1 and TRBJ2-7; D is unclear. Germline CDR1 is SGHRS and CDR2 is YFSETQ. This CDR3 spans 14 amino acids. Trimming removed 4 bases from V and 2 bases from J, with 13 bases in between. The CDR3 reads CASSPNPVAYEQYF. In nucleotides, the CDR3 is TGCGCCAGCAGCCCAAACCCTGTAGCCTACGAGCAGTACTTC.

Remarks on this clone: One end of the junction varies from germline; a read error may be responsible. The V and J genes are TRBV19 and TRBJ1-2; perhaps TRBD1 as D (6 bases). Germline CDR1 and CDR2: LNHDA and SQIVND (reference sequence). The length of the CDR3 is 15 residues. The CDR3 coding sequence is TGTGCCAGTATCCCCTCGGGGGGGCTAGACTATGGCTACACTTTC. Translated, it gives CASIPSGGLDYGYTF.

V usage is TRBV29-1 and J usage is TRBJ1-1; D remains ambiguous. Germline CDR1 SQVTM, CDR2 ANQGSEA. This CDR3 comprises 12 residues. The V end was cut by 7 bases, the J end by 5 bases, with 14 bases between. CDR3 sequence (DNA): TGCAGCGCTGACTCAGGAATAACTGAAGCTTTCTTT. Its protein product is CSADSGITEAFF.

This chain connects TRBV25-1 to TRBJ1-2, with 9 bases that match TRBD1. The V and J ends lost 6 bases and 8 bases, in that order; junction bases with no gene match: 10. From germline, CDR1 is MGHDK and CDR2 SYGVNS. This CDR3 is 14 amino acids long. In DNA form, the CDR3 reads TGTGCCAGCAGGAGGACAGGGGACGATTCAGGCTACACCTTC. It translates to CASRRTGDDSGYTF.

The J gene is TRBJ2-7, the V gene TRBV7-6, with 11 bases lining up with TRBD2. The CDR3 covers 15 residues. Germline V gene data show CDR1 as SGHVS and CDR2 as FNYEAQ. Losses at the gene ends were 5 bases for V and 2 bases for J; bases not matched to a gene: 5. CDR3 in amino acids: CASSLGTSGTYEQYF. CDR3 sequence (DNA): TGTGCCAGCAGCCTCGGGACTAGCGGCACCTACGAGCAGTACTTC.

V gene TRBV30 combines with J gene TRBJ1-1, with 7 nucleotides matching TRBD1. This CDR3 is 16 amino acids long. Germline lookup yields CDR1 GTSNPN and CDR2 SVGIG (reference sequence). The ends lost 2 bases at V and 1 base at J; junction bases unmatched: 10. For the CDR3, the DNA is TGTGCCTGGAGTCCCCTCAGGGGGATGAAGAACACTGAAGCTTTCTTT. As protein: CAWSPLRGMKNTEAFF.

V gene TRBV27 combines with J gene TRBJ2-7; 8 positions match TRBD2. Germline values: CDR1 MNHEY, CDR2 SMNVEV (reference sequence). The CDR3 runs 15 residues. Trimming at V came to 2 bases and at J to 0 bases, leaving 3 bases not matched to a gene. CDR3 amino acids: CASSLVAGHSYEQYF. In DNA, the CDR3 is TGTGCCAGCAGTTTAGTAGCGGGGCACTCCTACGAGCAGTACTTC.

The genes are TRBV5-4 and TRBJ1-1, with unresolved D. The CDR3 spans 13 residues. With 0 bases removed from V and 4 bases from J, the gap between germline ends came to 7 bases. Germline assignment: CDR1 SGHNT and CDR2 YYREEE (reference sequence). The CDR3 bases are TGTGCCAGCAGCTTGGAACAGTTCACTGAAGCTTTCTTT. Translating it yields CASSLEQFTEAFF. The full variable domain, in which reference TRBV5-4 and TRBJ1-1 provide the parts outside the CDR3, is ETGVTQSPTHLIKTRGQQVTLRCSSQSGHNTVSWYQQALGQGPQFIFQYYREEENGRGNFPPRFSGLQFPNYSSELNVNALELDDSALYLCASSLEQFTEAFFGQGTRLTVV.

CDR3 bases: TGCGCCAGCGGACCTCGGGGACACCCCTACGAGCAGTACTTC. Translated: CASGPRGHPYEQYF. The genes are TRBV10-1 and TRBJ2-7, with D possibly being TRBD1 (6 bases). Per the germline V gene, CDR1 is WNHNN and CDR2 is SYGVQD (reference sequence). The V end was cut by 8 bases, the J end by 2 bases, with 16 bases between. The CDR3 spans 14 residues.

V usage is TRBV6-5 and J usage is TRBJ2-7; no clear D. Trimming left V 0 bases short and J 3 bases short, with 12 bases between. The germline V gene encodes CDR1 MNHEY and CDR2 SVGAGI. The CDR3 extends over 15 amino acids. The DNA of the CDR3 is TGTGCCAGCAGTTACTCGAAAGTGAACTTCTACGAGCAGTACTTC. It is translated as CASSYSKVNFYEQYF.

The V and J genes are TRBV9 and TRBJ2-7, with D possibly being TRBD1 (7 bases). Germline CDR1 is SGDLS and CDR2 is YYNGEE. The CDR3 totals 16 residues. Deletions cut 4 bases from V and 2 bases from J, with 19 bases between. The CDR3 spells CASSLSGGNRPYEQYF. The DNA for the CDR3 is TGTGCCAGCAGCTTATCAGGGGGGAATCGCCCCTACGAGCAGTACTTC.

V is TRBV2 and J is TRBJ2-3; 14 bases are shared with TRBD2. There are 15 residues in the CDR3. Germline trimming cut 6 bases from V and 1 base from J; bases unmatched to any gene: 0. The germline V gene has CDR1 SNHLY and CDR2 FYNNEI. The CDR3 DNA is TGTGCCAGCAGGGGACTAGCGGGGGGCACAGATACGCAGTATTTT. The encoded protein is CASRGLAGGTDTQYF.

The rearrangement links TRBV19 to TRBJ2-7; 12 bases are a match to TRBD2. CDR1 and CDR2 from the germline V gene are LNHDA and SQIVND (reference sequence). This CDR3 is built from 14 residues. V shed 7 bases and J 4 bases; nucleotides not matched to a gene: 5. In nucleotides, the CDR3 is TGTGCCAGTACGACTAGCGGGGGCGCATACGAGCAGTACTTC. Translation gives CASTTSGGAYEQYF.

The J gene is TRBJ1-2, the V gene TRBV29-1; 7 bases are shared with TRBD1. The CDR3 extends over 14 amino acids. CDR1 SQVTM and CDR2 ANQGSEA come from the germline V gene. The J segment lost 4 bases and the V segment lost 4 bases, leaving 9 bases of the junction unmatched. CDR3 amino acids: CSVAPRQGGYGYTF. CDR3 sequence (DNA): TGCAGCGTTGCCCCTAGACAGGGTGGCTATGGCTACACCTTC.

The gene calls are TRBV7-2 and TRBJ1-1; 9 bases match TRBD1. Germline assignment: CDR1 SGHTA and CDR2 FQGNSA. The junction had 21 bases not matched to a gene; V was cut back by 5 bases and J by 5 bases. The CDR3 sequence is 19 residues long. CDR3 bases: TGTGCCAGCAGCACTCCTTTGGGCCAGGAACAGGGGGCAAGGACTGAAGCTTTCTTT. The encoded protein is CASSTPLGQEQGARTEAFF.

This chain uses TRBV30 with TRBJ2-6; D possibly corresponds to TRBD2 (6 bases). The CDR3 has 15 residues. Per the germline V gene, CDR1 is GTSNPN and CDR2 is SVGIG (reference sequence). The V gene lost 5 bases and the J gene lost 4 bases, with 15 bases spanning the gap. DNA of the CDR3: TGTGCCTGGTGGAGGGAGGCCGCAGGGGCCAACGTCCTGACTTTC. Protein sequence: CAWWREAAGANVLTF.

The CDR3 DNA sequence: TGTGCCAGTAGACGACAGGGACTGGGCTATGGCTACACCTTC. Its protein product is CASRRQGLGYGYTF. The chain links TRBV19 to TRBJ1-2, with 7 nucleotides matching TRBD1. Germline CDR1 is LNHDA and CDR2 is SQIVND (reference sequence). This CDR3 region has 14 residues. V shed 6 bases and J 4 bases; nucleotides not matched to a gene: 8.

The chain joins TRBV11-2 to TRBJ2-7; the match to TRBD1 covers 9 bases. Germline V CDR1 and CDR2: SGHAT, FQNNGV. This CDR3 region has 15 residues. J was trimmed by 0 bases and V by 8 bases; bases with no gene match: 8. CDR3 residues: CASGKLGQGSYEQYF. Here the CDR3 DNA reads TGTGCCAGCGGCAAACTGGGACAGGGCTCCTACGAGCAGTACTTC.

The genes are TRBV29-1 and TRBJ2-3; 12 nucleotides line up with TRBD1. J lost 5 bases, V lost 4 bases, and 4 bases had no gene match. The germline V gene encodes CDR1 SQVTM and CDR2 ANQGSEA. The CDR3 is made up of 14 amino acids. The CDR3 sequence is CSVGWDRGRDTQYF. CDR3 in DNA: TGCAGCGTTGGCTGGGACAGGGGGCGAGATACGCAGTATTTT.

This chain uses TRBV21-1 with TRBJ2-1; TRBD1 was called by the table and not checked on the DNA. TRBV21-1 is assigned pseudogene status. The CDR3 has 13 amino acids. The CDR3 DNA is TGTGCCAGCGGGCACAGGGGCTCCACGGAGCAGTTCTTC. Translated: CASGHRGSTEQFF.